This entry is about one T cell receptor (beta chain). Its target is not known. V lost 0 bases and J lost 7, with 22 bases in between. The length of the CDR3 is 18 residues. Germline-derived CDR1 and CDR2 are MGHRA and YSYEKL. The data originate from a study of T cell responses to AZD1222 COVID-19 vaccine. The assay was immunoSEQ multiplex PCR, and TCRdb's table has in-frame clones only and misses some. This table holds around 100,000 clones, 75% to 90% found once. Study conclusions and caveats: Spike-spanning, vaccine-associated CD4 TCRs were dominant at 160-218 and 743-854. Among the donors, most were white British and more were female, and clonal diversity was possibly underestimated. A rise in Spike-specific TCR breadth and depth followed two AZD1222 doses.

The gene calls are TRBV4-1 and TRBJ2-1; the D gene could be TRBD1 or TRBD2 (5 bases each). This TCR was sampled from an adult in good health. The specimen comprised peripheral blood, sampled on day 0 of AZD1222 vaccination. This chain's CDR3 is CASSQDLFARGVYNEQFF. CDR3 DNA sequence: TGCGCCAGCAGCCAAGATTTATTCGCCAGAGGGGTTTATAATGAGCAGTTCTTC.